A single sample gave rise to the 18 T cell receptor beta chains below, sequenced in a study of blood T cell repertoires in COVID-19. Assay used: immunoSEQ multiplex PCR; TCRdb lists only in-frame clones, some missing. The sample has tens of thousands of clones, about four fifths seen once. Source material: peripheral blood. The receptors here all came from a woman aged 60-70 years with acute or convalescent COVID-19.

This clone has more than one count but fewer than ten. The chain uses TRBV6-5 and TRBJ1-1, with TRBD1 matching over 7 bases. The CDR3 spans 14 residues. The germline CDR1 and CDR2 sequences are MNHEY and SVGAGI. Unmatched junction bases numbered 8, after V lost 5 bases and J lost 5 bases. CDR3 DNA: TGTGCCAGCAGTATGACAGGGTCAGTGACTGAAGCTTTCTTT. It codes for CASSMTGSVTEAFF.

The CDR3 spells CASSIDKADYGYTF. CDR3 DNA: TGTGCCAGTAGTATAGATAAAGCGGACTATGGCTACACCTTC. The V call is TRBV19, the J call TRBJ1-2; no reliable D call. Germline loops: CDR1 LNHDA, CDR2 SQIVND (reference sequence). This CDR3 is 14 amino acids long. With 0 bases removed from V and 3 bases from J, the gap between germline ends came to 8 bases.

The V and J genes are TRBV6-4 and TRBJ2-3, with a tentative D call TRBD2 (5 bases). The ends were cut back, 9 bases at V and 3 bases at J, with 13 bases in the middle. Looked up from germline, CDR1 is MRHNA and CDR2 is SNTAGT. CDR3 length: 13 residues. As DNA, the CDR3 is TGTGCCAGAGAGAGCGGAAAAACAGATACGCAGTATTTT. This gives the protein CARESGKTDTQYF.

This clone is a singleton in its sample. This CDR3 is CASSSRYSNGYTF. For the CDR3, the DNA is TGTGCCAGCAGTAGTCGGTATTCAAATGGCTACACCTTC. The V and J genes are TRBV6-5 and TRBJ1-2, with D unresolved. CDR1 and CDR2 (germline): MNHEY, SVGAGI. CDR3 length: 13 residues. The V end was cut by 5 bases, the J end by 6 bases, with 13 bases between.

The J gene is TRBJ1-2, the V gene TRBV7-2; TRBD1 matches 11 bases. The J segment lost 5 bases and the V segment lost 0 bases, leaving 11 bases of the junction unmatched. The CDR3 runs to 18 residues. Germline CDR1 SGHTA, CDR2 FQGNSA. In DNA form, the CDR3 reads TGTGCCAGCAGCTTAGCGTTGTGGGACAGGGGGTTTTATTATGGCTACACCTTC. It yields the protein CASSLALWDRGFYYGYTF.

This sequence joins TRBV18 and TRBJ1-1; 7 bases align to TRBD1. Germline V CDR1 and CDR2: KGHSH, LQKENI. The CDR3 is 16 residues long. Unmatched junction bases numbered 8, after V lost 4 bases and J lost 0 bases. CDR3 nucleotide sequence: TGTGCCAGCTCACGGGACAGCCCCTTCATGAACACTGAAGCTTTCTTT. As protein: CASSRDSPFMNTEAFF.

This chain joins TRBV5-6 and TRBJ2-1; D is ambiguous. Per the germline V gene, CDR1 is SGHDT and CDR2 is YYEEEE. V lost 0 bases and J 2 bases, leaving 15 bases between the germline ends. This CDR3 comprises 17 residues. CDR3 nucleotide sequence: TGTGCCAGCAGCTTGGGAGAGGCGCGGCGAACCTACAATGAGCAGTTCTTC. Amino acid sequence: CASSLGEARRTYNEQFF.

The V gene is TRBV24-1, the J gene TRBJ2-5; D gene ambiguous. The ends were cut back, 3 bases at V and 7 bases at J, with 5 bases in the middle. Germline values: CDR1 KGHDR, CDR2 SFDVKD. This CDR3 comprises 11 residues. The DNA for the CDR3 is TGTGCCACCAGTGATGGAGTGACCCAGTACTTC. It yields the protein CATSDGVTQYF.

This clone was seen a few times. This chain links TRBV3-1 (or the pseudogene TRBV3-2) with TRBJ1-5; possibly TRBD1 for D (5 bases). There are 15 residues in the CDR3. Per the germline V gene, CDR1 is LGHDT and CDR2 is YNNKEL (reference sequence). V lost 3 bases, J lost 0 bases, and 9 bases lay in between. This chain's CDR3 is CASSQFTGSNQPQHF. DNA of the CDR3: TGTGCCAGCAGCCAGTTCACAGGTAGCAATCAGCCCCAGCATTTT.

This chain links TRBV30 with TRBJ1-6, with 9 bases lining up with TRBD1. Germline values: CDR1 GTSNPN, CDR2 SVGIG (reference sequence). V lost 3 bases, J lost 7 bases, and 7 bases stayed unmatched. This CDR3 region has 15 residues. This CDR3 reads CAWRRTGTGNSPLHF. The CDR3 nucleotides read TGTGCCTGGAGGCGAACCGGGACAGGGAATTCACCCCTCCACTTT.

V is TRBV6-1 and J is TRBJ2-7; D unclear. Trimming cost V 2 bases and J 5 bases, with 13 bases left between them. The CDR3 sequence is 14 residues long. Germline CDR1 is MNHNS and CDR2 is SASEGT. The CDR3 region has the DNA TGTGCCAGCAGTGAATTGAACAGATCGGACGAGCAGTACTTC. Translated: CASSELNRSDEQYF.

Points on this clone: A read error may account for a junction end that differs from germline. The chain carries TRBV5-4 and TRBJ2-5, with 10 bases fitting TRBD1. The germline V gene encodes CDR1 SGHNT and CDR2 YYREEE (reference sequence). This CDR3 has 16 residues. The CDR3 loop is CASSLGDRGGQETRYF. Written as DNA, the CDR3 is TGTGCCAGCAGCTTGGGGGACAGGGGTGGACAAGAGACCCGGTACTTC.

The genes are TRBV14 and TRBJ1-3, with TRBD1 matching 7 bases. The CDR3 is 16 residues long. V lost 3 bases, J lost 3 bases, and 8 bases stayed unmatched. Germline V lookup: CDR1 SGHDN, CDR2 FVKESK. CDR3 loop: CASSHSGQAGGNTIYF. The CDR3 DNA follows: TGTGCCAGCAGCCACTCAGGACAGGCTGGTGGAAACACCATATATTTT.

The rearrangement joins TRBV23-1 to TRBJ1-5, with D possibly matching TRBD1 (6 bases). TRBV23-1 is designated an ORF whose function remains uncertain. V lost 0 bases and J lost 3, with 9 bases in between. This CDR3 spans 15 amino acids. The CDR3 here is CASSQSAGANQPQHF. CDR3 nucleotide sequence: TGCGCCAGCAGTCAATCGGCAGGGGCCAATCAGCCCCAGCATTTT.

This clone was found once. The chain employs TRBV6-5 and TRBJ1-1; D call uncertain. The ends were cut back, 6 bases at V and 1 base at J, with 9 bases in the middle. The CDR3 loop spans 13 amino acids. Germline loops: CDR1 MNHEY, CDR2 SVGAGI. As DNA, the CDR3 is TGTGCCAGCAGCATCCAAGCGAACACTGAAGCTTTCTTT. It translates to CASSIQANTEAFF.

This sequence joins TRBV2 and TRBJ2-1; the match to TRBD1 covers 7 bases. Germline trimming cut 5 bases from V and 5 bases from J; bases unmatched to any gene: 3. The CDR3 sequence is 13 residues long. From germline, CDR1 is SNHLY and CDR2 FYNNEI. CDR3 region: CASSRTGNNEQFF. The CDR3 bases are TGTGCCAGCAGTCGGACAGGAAACAATGAGCAGTTCTTC.

The gene calls are TRBV7-3 and TRBJ2-3; 12 nucleotides agree with TRBD2. The ends lost 5 bases at V and 9 bases at J; junction bases unmatched: 12. Germline CDR1 reads SGHTA; CDR2 reads FQGTGA. This CDR3 is 16 amino acids long. The CDR3 coding sequence is TGTGCCAGCAGCCCAACGACTAGCGGGGGCCCCCAAACGCAGTATTTT. This sequence encodes CASSPTTSGGPQTQYF.

This chain joins TRBV7-2 and TRBJ1-1; 7 bases are shared with TRBD1. Trimming cost V 0 bases and J 7 bases; bases outside gene matches: 11. Germline-derived CDR1 and CDR2 are SGHTA and FQGNSA. The CDR3 totals 16 residues. The CDR3 sequence: CASSLALSRGRSEAFF. The DNA of the CDR3 is TGTGCCAGCAGCTTAGCGCTTTCTAGGGGGCGTAGTGAAGCTTTCTTT. Combining the CDR3 with reference TRBV7-2 and TRBJ1-1 gives the whole variable domain GAGVSQSPSNKVTEKGKDVELRCDPISGHTALYWYRQSLGQGLEFLIYFQGNSAPDKSGLPSDRFSAERTGGSVSTLTIQRTQQEDSAVYLCASSLALSRGRSEAFFGQGTRLTVV.